The 2 T cell receptor beta chains below were found in one sample sequenced in a study of T cell responses to AZD1222 COVID-19 vaccine. The protocol was immunoSEQ multiplex PCR, while the TCRdb copy is restricted to in-frame clones and leaves out a portion. The sample records 90,000 to 120,000 clones, around 89% being singletons. The sample was peripheral blood, taken on day 0 of AZD1222 vaccination. The source is an adult in good health.

V usage is TRBV2 and J usage is TRBJ1-6; the match to TRBD1 covers 9 bases. Germline CDR1 and CDR2: SNHLY and FYNNEI. The CDR3 has 14 amino acids. Trimming took 4 bases from V and 7 from J; bases not matched to a gene: 2. The CDR3 region is CASSGQGENSPLHF. The CDR3 DNA follows: TGTGCCAGCAGTGGACAGGGGGAAAATTCACCCCTCCACTTT. The full variable domain, rest sourced from reference TRBV2 and TRBJ1-6, is EPEVTQTPSHQVTQMGQEVILRCVPISNHLYFYWYRQILGQKVEFLVSFYNNEISEKSEIFDDQFSVERPDGSNFTLKIRSTKLEDSAMYFCASSGQGENSPLHFGNGTRLTVT.

The V gene is TRBV11-1, the J gene TRBJ2-5; D gene unclear. The CDR3 runs 15 residues. Trimming removed 5 bases at V and 1 base at J, with 14 bases between. Germline lookup yields CDR1 SGHAT and CDR2 FQDESV (reference sequence). CDR3 amino acids: CASSQVNSLQETQYF. The CDR3 DNA is TGTGCCAGCAGCCAGGTCAACAGCCTCCAAGAGACCCAGTACTTC.